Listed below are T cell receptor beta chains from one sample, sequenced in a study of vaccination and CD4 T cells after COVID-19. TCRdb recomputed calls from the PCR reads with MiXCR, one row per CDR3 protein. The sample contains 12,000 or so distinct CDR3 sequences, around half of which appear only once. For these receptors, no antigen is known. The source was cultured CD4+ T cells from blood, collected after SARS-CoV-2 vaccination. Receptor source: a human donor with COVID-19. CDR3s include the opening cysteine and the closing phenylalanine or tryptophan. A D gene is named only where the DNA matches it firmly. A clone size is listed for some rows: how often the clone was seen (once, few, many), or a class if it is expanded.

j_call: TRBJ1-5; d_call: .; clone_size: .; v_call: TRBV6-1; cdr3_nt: TGTGCCAGCAGTACGGACGGGTTTTTGCCCCAGCATTTT; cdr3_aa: CASSTDGFLPQHF
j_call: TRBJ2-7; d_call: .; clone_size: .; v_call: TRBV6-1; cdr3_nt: TGTGCCAGCACCGGGCCGTTCCACGAGCAGTACTTC; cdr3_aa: CASTGPFHEQYF
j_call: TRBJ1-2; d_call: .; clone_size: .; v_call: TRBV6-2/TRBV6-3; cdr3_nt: TGTGCCAGCCAGCAGGGGAACTATGGCTACACCTTC; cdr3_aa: CASQQGNYGYTF
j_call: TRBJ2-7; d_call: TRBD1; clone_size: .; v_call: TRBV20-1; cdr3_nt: TGCAGTGCAAGAAGGACAGGGATGCCCTACGAGCAGTACTTC; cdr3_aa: CSARRTGMPYEQYF
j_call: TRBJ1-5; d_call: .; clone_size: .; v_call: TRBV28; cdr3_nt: TGTGCCAGCTTTCCCCAGGCCACCCTAGGGAGCAATCAGCCCCAGCATTTT; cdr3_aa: CASFPQATLGSNQPQHF
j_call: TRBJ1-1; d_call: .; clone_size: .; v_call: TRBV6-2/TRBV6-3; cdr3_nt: TGTGCCAGCAGTTACCCCGGGGGGCACGTCACTGAAGCTTTCTTT; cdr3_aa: CASSYPGGHVTEAFF
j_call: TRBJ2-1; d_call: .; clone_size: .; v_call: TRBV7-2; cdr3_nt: TGTGCCAGCAGCACCAGAGGCGCTTACAATGAGCAGTTCTTC; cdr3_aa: CASSTRGAYNEQFF
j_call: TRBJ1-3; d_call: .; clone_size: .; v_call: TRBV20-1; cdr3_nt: TGCAGTGCTAGAGATCCGAGAGGAAACACCATATATTTT; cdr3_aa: CSARDPRGNTIYF
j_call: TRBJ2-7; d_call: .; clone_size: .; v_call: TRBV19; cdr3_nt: TGTGCCAGTAGCCACCTTCGGGGCTCCGAGCAGTACTTC; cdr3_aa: CASSHLRGSEQYF
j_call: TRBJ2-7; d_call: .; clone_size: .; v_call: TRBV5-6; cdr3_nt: TGTGCCAGCAGCCCAGACGGCTACGAGCAGTACTTC; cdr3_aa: CASSPDGYEQYF
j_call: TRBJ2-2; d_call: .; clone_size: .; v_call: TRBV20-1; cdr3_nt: TGCAGTGCTATATCGGACGGGAACACCGGGGAGCTGTTTTTT; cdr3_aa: CSAISDGNTGELFF
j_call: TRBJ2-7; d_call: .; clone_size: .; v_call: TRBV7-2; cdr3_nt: TGTGCCAGCAGCTTAGTTCCAGCCCTCCGCGAGCAGTACTTC; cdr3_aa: CASSLVPALREQYF
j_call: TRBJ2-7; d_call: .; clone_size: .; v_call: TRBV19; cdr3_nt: TGTGCCAGTAGTATTGAAGGGGGCTACGAGCAGTACTTC; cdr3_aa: CASSIEGGYEQYF
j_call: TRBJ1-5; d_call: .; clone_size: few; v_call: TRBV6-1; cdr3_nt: TGTGCCAGCAGAATGGACAGTAGCAATCAGCCCCAGCATTTT; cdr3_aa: CASRMDSSNQPQHF